Each of the 18 T cell receptor beta chains below was sequenced from the same sample in a study of blood T cell repertoires in COVID-19. Here immunoSEQ multiplex PCR was the method, and the copy in TCRdb shows in-frame clones only, minus some. The table records about 260,000 clones, 85% to 90% of them present only once. Sequenced material: peripheral blood. The receptors were sampled from an older woman with COVID-19, enrolled during active disease.

This clone occurred once. This sequence joins TRBV7-9 and TRBJ2-5; TRBD2 might be the D (8 bases). Germline V gives CDR1 SEHNR, CDR2 FQNEAQ (reference sequence). The CDR3 has 14 amino acids. The CDR3 DNA follows: TGTGCGAAGGGGGCGGGAGGATTCCAAGAGACCCAGTACTTC. Protein sequence: CAKGAGGFQETQYF.

This clone was detected once. The chain combines TRBV5-1 with TRBJ2-7; tentatively, D is TRBD2 (5 bases). This CDR3 spans 12 amino acids. V gave up 1 base and J gave up 7 bases, with 9 bases separating them. Germline assignment: CDR1 SGHRS and CDR2 YFSETQ. This CDR3 is CASSLRGEEQYF. CDR3 sequence (DNA): TGCGCCAGCAGCTTGCGGGGTGAGGAGCAGTACTTC.

The J gene is TRBJ2-3, the V gene TRBV2, with TRBD2 identical over 7 bases. The CDR3 spans 15 residues. V shed 8 bases and J 6 bases; nucleotides not matched to a gene: 14. Germline lookup yields CDR1 SNHLY and CDR2 FYNNEI. CDR3 coding DNA: TGTGCCAGCCGAATCCTAGCGGCCAAAGTGGATACGCAGTATTTT. Translation gives CASRILAAKVDTQYF.

For the CDR3, the DNA is TGTGCCAGCAGCACGGGACAATACACCGGGGAGCTGTTTTTT. Protein product: CASSTGQYTGELFF. V usage is TRBV11-3 and J usage is TRBJ2-2; the D gene is possibly TRBD1 (6 bases). Per germline, CDR1 SGHNT and CDR2 YENEEA. The CDR3 extends over 14 amino acids. V was pared by 5 bases and J by 3 bases, with 10 bases between.

The rearrangement uses TRBV5-6 and TRBJ1-2, with D maybe TRBD1 (6 bases). Germline assignment: CDR1 SGHDT and CDR2 YYEEEE. With 4 bases removed from V and 8 bases from J, the gap between germline ends came to 15 bases. The CDR3 extends over 13 amino acids. The CDR3 DNA reads TGTGCCAGCAGCGGGGTGGGGGCTTACGGCTACACCTTC. Its protein product is CASSGVGAYGYTF.

The V gene is TRBV7-2, the J gene TRBJ2-7, with 13 nucleotides matching TRBD2. This CDR3 region has 14 residues. From germline, CDR1 is SGHTA and CDR2 FQGNSA. After removal of 4 bases from V and 8 bases from J, the junction contained 5 bases not matched to a gene. The chain's CDR3 is CASSSGLAGEKQYF. The DNA of the CDR3 is TGTGCCAGCAGCTCCGGACTAGCGGGAGAGAAGCAGTACTTC.

This chain links TRBV29-1 with TRBJ1-3; 8 bases agree with TRBD1. The CDR3 covers 14 residues. With V trimmed by 7 bases and J by 2 bases, 7 bases remained unmatched. Germline V gene sequence: CDR1 SQVTM, CDR2 ANQGSEA. The CDR3 region has the DNA TGCAGCGGCTCCACAGGGGGGACTGGAAACACCATATATTTT. Protein sequence: CSGSTGGTGNTIYF.

The chain joins TRBV6-5 to TRBJ1-2; 9 positions match TRBD1. From germline, CDR1 is MNHEY and CDR2 SVGAGI. The junction had 3 bases not matched to a gene; V was cut back by 6 bases and J by 4 bases. The CDR3 spans 13 residues. CDR3 coding DNA: TGTGCCAGCAGGACAGGGGGAGGCTATGGCTACACCTTC. Translating it yields CASRTGGGYGYTF.

The rearrangement uses TRBV29-1 and TRBJ1-2, with D possibly TRBD1 on 5 matching bases. The CDR3 extends over 13 amino acids. Trimming removed 7 bases at V and 6 bases at J, with 18 bases between. Germline V gene data show CDR1 as SQVTM and CDR2 as ANQGSEA. CDR3 sequence reads: CSATAPRVDGYTF. CDR3 sequence (DNA): TGCAGCGCCACCGCCCCCAGGGTAGATGGCTACACCTTC.

This clone was counted many times. This sequence joins TRBV30 and TRBJ1-6; 9 bases map to TRBD1. J was trimmed by 10 bases and V by 0 bases; bases with no gene match: 4. The CDR3 extends over 14 amino acids. Germline CDR1 is GTSNPN and CDR2 is SVGIG (reference sequence). CDR3 protein: CAWSVGGTGSPLHF. In DNA, the CDR3 is TGTGCCTGGAGTGTTGGGGGGACAGGGTCACCCCTCCACTTT.

The chain couples TRBV6-5 to TRBJ1-2; no clear D gene. V was pared by 2 bases and J by 7 bases, with 11 bases between. The CDR3 is 13 amino acids. Per germline, CDR1 MNHEY and CDR2 SVGAGI. CDR3 DNA: TGTGCCAGCAGTTACCGTGCCCAGGCTGGCTACACCTTC. It translates to CASSYRAQAGYTF.

The rearrangement uses TRBV7-9 and TRBJ2-1, with 9 positions matching TRBD2. V lost 1 base and J lost 7; bases outside the gene matches: 14. Germline V gives CDR1 SEHNR, CDR2 FQNEAQ (reference sequence). The CDR3 spans 18 residues. This CDR3 is CASSLGTPGTSYPNEQFF. The CDR3 DNA sequence: TGTGCCAGCAGCTTAGGGACTCCCGGGACTAGCTATCCGAATGAGCAGTTCTTC.

This clone appeared once. V usage is TRBV30 and J usage is TRBJ2-3; 13 bases match TRBD2. Per germline, CDR1 GTSNPN and CDR2 SVGIG (reference sequence). CDR3 length: 16 amino acids. Trimming took 1 base from V and 6 from J; bases not matched to a gene: 7. CDR3 region: CAWSGTSGSLGDTQYF. The CDR3 DNA follows: TGTGCCTGGAGTGGGACTAGCGGGAGTTTAGGGGATACGCAGTATTTT.

CDR3 DNA: TGTGCCAGCAGCTTAGGGTTAGCGGCGAACACCGGGGAGCTGTTTTTT. Translation gives CASSLGLAANTGELFF. The rearrangement uses TRBV11-3 and TRBJ2-2; a possible D gene is TRBD2 (6 bases). This CDR3 comprises 16 residues. Germline CDR1 reads SGHNT; CDR2 reads YENEEA. The V and J ends lost 1 base and 0 bases respectively, with 9 bases between them.

The chain links TRBV6-2 or TRBV6-3 to TRBJ1-5; 11 bases are shared with TRBD1. With 6 bases clipped from V and 0 bases from J, the junction kept 10 bases outside the gene matches. The CDR3 consists of 18 residues. Looked up from germline, CDR1 is MNHEY and CDR2 is SVGEGT. In nucleotides, the CDR3 is TGTGCCAGCAGCCGTGGGACAGGGGGAGTCAGTAGCAATCAGCCCCAGCATTTT. Translating it yields CASSRGTGGVSSNQPQHF.

The chain joins TRBV4-3 to TRBJ1-1; tentative D call: TRBD1 (6 bases). CDR3 length: 16 residues. Trimming shortened V by 0 bases and J by 5 bases, and 16 bases separated the two germline ends. Germline CDR1 and CDR2: LGHNA and YSLEER. The CDR3 nucleotides read TGCGCCAGCAGCCAAGATTCGACGGGGGGCTGGACTGAAGCTTTCTTT. It encodes CASSQDSTGGWTEAFF.

V is TRBV21-1 and J is TRBJ2-5; the table's TRBD2 call for D was not verified on the DNA. TRBV21-1 is tagged as a pseudogene. The CDR3 runs to 12 residues. CDR3 protein: CASSKREETQYF. CDR3 DNA sequence: TGTGCCAGCAGCAAGAGAGAAGAGACCCAGTACTTC.

The V call is TRBV6-2 or TRBV6-3, the J call TRBJ2-5; D possibly corresponds to TRBD2 (6 bases). This CDR3 is built from 12 residues. V shed 6 bases and J shed 9 bases, with 14 bases lying between them. The germline CDR1 and CDR2 sequences are MNHEY and SVGEGT. CDR3 residues: CASSSRRGSQYF. The CDR3 nucleotides read TGTGCCAGCAGCTCCCGTCGGGGGTCCCAGTACTTC.